The 25 T cell receptor beta chains presented below share a single source sample, sequenced in a study of blood T cells in healthy people across ages. Next came a second PCR, run for about 7 to 12 cycles, which used a sample-barcoded 5' primer along with a J-beta primer mix. A single record per CDR3 protein comes from TCRdb applying MiXCR to the 5' RACE reads. In the table there are more than 800,000 distinct CDR3 sequences, more than 35% of which are singletons. Sequenced material: blood. The receptors were gathered from a woman aged 60-70 years in good health.

The chain recombines TRBV30 with TRBJ2-7; 7 bases are a match to TRBD1. V was pared by 2 bases and J by 4 bases, with 8 bases of the junction left unmatched. From germline, CDR1 is GTSNPN and CDR2 SVGIG (reference sequence). The CDR3 contains 14 residues. The CDR3 nucleotides are TGTGCCTGGAGTTTAGAACGACAGGGATACGAGCAGTACTTC. It encodes CAWSLERQGYEQYF.

This clonotype was observed a few times. The chain has TRBV28 and TRBJ2-3, with D perhaps assigned TRBD1 or TRBD2 (6 bases each). Trimming stripped 6 bases from V and 11 bases from J, with 24 bases between. The germline V gene encodes CDR1 MDHEN and CDR2 SYDVKM. The length of the CDR3 is 15 residues. The DNA of the CDR3 is TGTGCCAGCAGCCCCCGGGGGCACCAAAGGGGTCTGCAGTATTTT. This sequence encodes CASSPRGHQRGLQYF. Full variable domain (remainder filled in from reference TRBV28 and TRBJ2-3): DVKVTQSSRYLVKRTGEKVFLECVQDMDHENMFWYRQDPGLGLRLIYFSYDVKMKEKGDIPEGYSVSREKKERFSLILESASTNQTSMYLCASSPRGHQRGLQYFGPGTRLTVL.

The J gene is TRBJ2-3, the V gene TRBV11-2; 8 bases are shared with TRBD2. There are 17 residues in the CDR3. Germline assignment: CDR1 SGHAT and CDR2 FQNNGV. The ends lost 10 bases at V and 3 bases at J; junction bases unmatched: 18. The CDR3 DNA reads as TGTGCCAACAGTGAGAGGGGGGGCGGGAGGTCAACAGATACGCAGTATTTT. Its translation is CANSERGGGRSTDTQYF. The variable domain in full, with the rest retrieved from reference TRBV11-2 and TRBJ2-3, is EAGVAQSPRYKIIEKRQSVAFWCNPISGHATLYWYQQILGQGPKLLIQFQNNGVVDDSQLPKDRFSAERLKGVDSTLKIQPAKLEDSAVYLCANSERGGGRSTDTQYFGPGTRLTVL.

The chain uses TRBV7-9 and TRBJ2-5, with D unclear. CDR3 length equals 14 residues. Trimming removed 3 bases at V and 1 base at J, with 9 bases between. Germline V CDR1 and CDR2: SEHNR, FQNEAQ (reference sequence). The CDR3 coding sequence is TGTGCCAGCAGCTTCGGCACCCTCCAAGAGACCCAGTACTTC. Its protein product is CASSFGTLQETQYF.

The V gene is TRBV7-9, the J gene TRBJ1-4; 9 nucleotides line up with TRBD1. Trimming cost V 5 bases and J 7 bases; bases outside gene matches: 5. The CDR3 has 14 residues. CDR1 SEHNR and CDR2 FQNEAQ come from the germline V gene (reference sequence). The chain's CDR3 is CASSLGTGSEKLFF. The CDR3 region has the DNA TGTGCCAGCAGCCTAGGGACAGGGAGTGAAAAACTGTTTTTT.

V is TRBV6-5 and J is TRBJ1-1, with 8 nucleotides matching TRBD1. Germline lookup yields CDR1 MNHEY and CDR2 SVGAGI. V was clipped by 2 bases and J by 0 bases; unmatched bases: 8. The CDR3 totals 17 residues. CDR3: CASSYLWGQALNTEAFF. In DNA form, the CDR3 reads TGTGCCAGCAGTTACCTATGGGGACAGGCTTTGAACACTGAAGCTTTCTTT.

The table lists this clonotype with a count of one. This rearrangement joins TRBV6-1 to TRBJ2-1; a weak D match, TRBD2 (6 bases). The CDR3 has 15 residues. The germline V gene has CDR1 MNHNS and CDR2 SASEGT. Deletions cut 4 bases from V and 7 bases from J, with 17 bases between. This chain's CDR3 is CASSGPGLSTNEQFF. CDR3 nucleotide sequence: TGTGCCAGCAGTGGACCGGGACTCTCCACGAATGAGCAGTTCTTC.

The J gene is TRBJ2-7, the V gene TRBV6-7; 9 bases align to TRBD2. TRBV6-7 is placed among ORFs of uncertain function. J gave up 6 bases and V 5 bases, and 14 bases lay outside the gene matches. The CDR3 loop spans 16 amino acids. CDR3 nucleotide sequence: TGTGCCAGCAGTCCCCGGAATAGCGGGAGCGCGGCCGAGCAGTACTTC. Residues: CASSPRNSGSAAEQYF.

The CDR3 DNA reads TGTGCCAGTAGATTAACTACAGGGGGCGGAGGGGCACAGTATTTT. Protein product: CASRLTTGGGGAQYF. The rearrangement joins TRBV19 to TRBJ2-3; TRBD1 matches 9 bases. This CDR3 has 15 amino acids. Per germline, CDR1 LNHDA and CDR2 SQIVND (reference sequence). Germline trimming cut 6 bases from V and 12 bases from J; bases unmatched to any gene: 16. Full variable domain (outside the CDR3, taken from reference TRBV19 and TRBJ2-3): DGGITQSPKYLFRKEGQNVTLSCEQNLNHDAMYWYRQDPGQGLRLIYYSQIVNDFQKGDIAEGYSVSREKKESFPLTVTSAQKNPTAFYLCASRLTTGGGGAQYFGPGTRLTVL.

This clonotype turned up a few times. This chain connects TRBV21-1 to TRBJ2-5; TRBD1 is the table's D call and was not checked against the DNA. TRBV21-1 is annotated as a pseudogene. CDR3 length: 20 amino acids. The DNA of the CDR3 is TGTGCCAGCAGCAAAGGCTGGTGGGGTCCCATAACCAGGGGGAAAGAGACCCAGTACTTC. Protein product: CASSKGWWGPITRGKETQYF.

The chain couples TRBV27 to TRBJ1-5; D unclear. The CDR3 is 15 residues long. Germline V gene lookup returns CDR1 MNHEY and CDR2 SMNVEV (reference sequence). The V end lost 7 bases, the J end lost 0 bases, and 13 bases lay between the germline ends. CDR3 coding DNA: TGTGCCAGCAAGGTTGGGAAATATAGCAATCAGCCCCAGCATTTT. It yields the protein CASKVGKYSNQPQHF.

The genes are TRBV21-1 and TRBJ2-5; the table's D gene call, TRBD2, was not cross checked with the DNA. TRBV21-1 is classified as a pseudogene. The CDR3 length is 12 residues. CDR3 amino acids: CGGAGVNNEQYF. CDR3 bases: TGTGGGGGAGCGGGAGTAAATAATGAGCAGTACTTC.

The V call is TRBV24-1, the J call TRBJ2-1, with TRBD1 identical over 8 bases. Trimming at V came to 10 bases and at J to 6 bases, leaving 7 bases not matched to a gene. The CDR3 length is 13 residues. The germline V gene has CDR1 KGHDR and CDR2 SFDVKD. The CDR3 loop reads CATRQGASNEQFF. The DNA of the CDR3 is TGTGCCACACGGCAGGGGGCGAGCAATGAGCAGTTCTTC.

The gene calls are TRBV20-1 and TRBJ2-5; 10 nucleotides align to TRBD2. The DNA matches TRBJ2-7 better at its end, which makes the J call doubtful. CDR1 DFQATT and CDR2 SNEGSKA come from the germline V gene (reference sequence). CDR3 size: 15 residues. In DNA form, the CDR3 reads TGCAGTGCTAGAATCCTAGCGGGAGATTTGTACGAGCAGTACTTC. As protein: CSARILAGDLYEQYF.

V is TRBV29-1 and J is TRBJ2-1; the match to TRBD1 covers 9 bases. V was clipped by 4 bases and J by 6 bases; unmatched bases: 7. Germline V gene data show CDR1 as SQVTM and CDR2 as ANQGSEA. The CDR3 length is 14 residues. The CDR3 DNA reads as TGCAGCGTTGGGGCCGGGACAGGGATCAATGAGCAGTTCTTC. It is translated as CSVGAGTGINEQFF.

This clonotype was seen more than once but under ten times. The chain links TRBV6-1 to TRBJ2-5; D unresolved. V was cut by 7 bases and J by 2 bases, with 11 bases left in between. The CDR3 is 13 amino acids. Germline CDR1 MNHNS, CDR2 SASEGT. In DNA form, the CDR3 reads TGTGCCAGCACCCCCGTAGGGCAAGAGACCCAGTACTTC. Protein product: CASTPVGQETQYF.

This clonotype was found a few times. The V call is TRBV6-5, the J call TRBJ2-1; 13 nucleotides line up with TRBD2. CDR1 MNHEY and CDR2 SVGAGI come from the germline V gene. V gave up 4 bases and J gave up 0 bases; unmatched junction bases: 12. The CDR3 totals 20 residues. The CDR3 DNA reads as TGTGCCAGCAGTTCCCCCCGACGGACTAGCGGGAGAAGCTCCTACAATGAGCAGTTCTTC. It translates to CASSSPRRTSGRSSYNEQFF.

V and J are TRBV7-2 and TRBJ2-1; D call uncertain. The germline gives CDR1 SGHTA, CDR2 FQGNSA. CDR3 length: 12 residues. Between the trimmed V and J ends, which lost 2 bases and 10 bases, there was a span of 9 bases. CDR3 in DNA: TGTGCCAGCAGCTTAATGGGGTACGAGCAGTTCTTC. Amino acid sequence: CASSLMGYEQFF.

The chain links TRBV6-2 or TRBV6-3 to TRBJ2-1, with D maybe TRBD1 (6 bases). Per the germline V gene, CDR1 is MNHEY and CDR2 is SVGEGT. The CDR3 spans 16 residues. The germline V and J ends were trimmed by 2 bases and 6 bases, with 17 bases remaining between them. The CDR3 nucleotides read TGTGCCAGCAGTTACCTTGGGGGCGCTTCGGCCAATGAGCAGTTCTTC. Residues: CASSYLGGASANEQFF.

The chain combines TRBV11-1 with TRBJ2-5; D is perhaps TRBD1 (5 bases). Germline V gene sequence: CDR1 SGHAT, CDR2 FQDESV (reference sequence). The V end was cut by 0 bases, the J end by 5 bases, with 10 bases between. The CDR3 loop spans 14 amino acids. CDR3 sequence reads: CASSLAGLLETQYF. The CDR3 DNA sequence: TGTGCCAGCAGCTTAGCGGGGCTACTTGAGACCCAGTACTTC. The full variable domain, rest sourced from reference TRBV11-1 and TRBJ2-5, is EAEVAQSPRYKITEKSQAVAFWCDPISGHATLYWYRQILGQGPELLVQFQDESVVDDSQLPKDRFSAERLKGVDSTLKIQPAELGDSAMYLCASSLAGLLETQYFGPGTRLLVL.

The chain joins TRBV6-2 or TRBV6-3 to TRBJ2-5; 12 bases are a match to TRBD2. The CDR3 is 16 residues long. Looked up from germline, CDR1 is MNHEY and CDR2 is SVGEGT. V shed 5 bases, J shed 5 bases, and the junction held 9 bases outside the gene matches. CDR3 bases: TGTGCCAGCAGTACGACTAGCGGGAGCAGTCTGGAGACCCAGTACTTC. Translating it yields CASSTTSGSSLETQYF.

Regarding this clonotype: A read error may produce the germline difference seen at one junction end. The chain has TRBV29-1 and TRBJ2-1, with D perhaps TRBD1 or TRBD2 (6 bases each). The germline V gene has CDR1 SQVTM and CDR2 ANQGSEA. There are 12 residues in the CDR3. CDR3 region: CGVEGGSSLQFF. DNA for the CDR3: TGCGGCGTTGAAGGGGGGTCTTCTTTGCAGTTCTTC.

This chain connects TRBV20-1 to TRBJ2-7; D tentatively reads TRBD1 or TRBD2 (5 bases each). V gave up 6 bases and J gave up 2 bases, with 17 bases separating them. In germline, CDR1 is DFQATT, CDR2 SNEGSKA (reference sequence). The CDR3 has 14 residues. The CDR3 DNA sequence: TGCAGTGCGTACACCGGGACGAAGACCTACGAGCAGTACTTC. Protein: CSAYTGTKTYEQYF.

This clonotype was seen only a few times. This chain links TRBV20-1 with TRBJ2-7; D is uncertain. The V and J ends lost 4 bases and 4 bases respectively, with 14 bases between them. The CDR3 consists of 13 residues. Germline V gives CDR1 DFQATT, CDR2 SNEGSKA (reference sequence). The CDR3 reads CSATDRSIYEQYF. The CDR3 DNA reads as TGCAGTGCTACCGATCGCAGCATATACGAGCAGTACTTC.

The rearrangement joins TRBV7-6 to TRBJ2-3; 11 bases match TRBD2. This CDR3 contains 19 residues. The germline CDR1 and CDR2 sequences are SGHVS and FNYEAQ. The junction had 17 bases not matched to a gene; V was cut back by 1 base and J by 8 bases. Here the CDR3 reads CASSLDGLAGGPRTGTQYF. The CDR3 nucleotides read TGTGCCAGCAGCTTAGATGGGCTAGCGGGAGGCCCCCGCACGGGTACGCAGTATTTT.